These 8 T cell receptor beta chains were sequenced from one sample in a study of blood T cell repertoires in COVID-19 (dated by TCRdb to 2019 to 2021). The method behind the library was the immunoSEQ multiplex PCR assay. TCRdb holds this immuneACCESS table with in-frame rearrangements only. Some clones are missing; in checked studies, unresolved V genes explain under half, and the rest has no known cause. Present in this sample are about 80,000 clones, 70% to 85% of which were seen just once. Around 6% of the sample is held by the ten biggest clonotypes. Sequencing input: peripheral blood. All receptors derive from a man between 50 and 59 years old with active or convalescent COVID-19.

This clone came up once. The chain has TRBV6-1 and TRBJ2-1, with 8 bases identical to TRBD2. The V gene end was trimmed by 1 base and the J gene end by 2 bases; junction bases not matched to a gene: 4. Germline lookup yields CDR1 MNHNS and CDR2 SASEGT. The CDR3 spans 16 residues. CDR3 in amino acids: CASSEESGGPYNEQFF. The CDR3 coding sequence is TGTGCCAGCAGTGAAGAAAGCGGGGGACCCTACAATGAGCAGTTCTTC.

The rearrangement links TRBV7-2 to TRBJ2-7; D is unresolved. Germline assignment: CDR1 SGHTA and CDR2 FQGNSA. The CDR3 totals 14 residues. V lost 0 bases and J 4 bases, leaving 10 bases between the germline ends. The chain's CDR3 is CASSLAGRSYEQYF. The CDR3 DNA reads TGTGCCAGCAGCTTAGCGGGTCGGAGTTACGAGCAGTACTTC.

V gene TRBV12-5 combines with J gene TRBJ1-1, with 7 positions matching TRBD1. The CDR3 is made up of 13 amino acids. The germline V gene encodes CDR1 LGHNT and CDR2 FRNRAP. With V trimmed by 2 bases and J by 6 bases, 3 bases remained unmatched. The CDR3, as DNA: TGTGCTAGTGGTTTGAGGGACAGCGCTGAAGCTTTCTTT. Encoded protein: CASGLRDSAEAFF.

The chain uses TRBV6-2 or TRBV6-3 and TRBJ2-7; TRBD1 agrees at 8 bases. Germline V gene data show CDR1 as MNHEY and CDR2 as SVGEGT. The CDR3 runs 14 residues. The junction had 5 bases not matched to a gene; V was cut back by 6 bases and J by 1 base. CDR3 coding DNA: TGTGCCAGCAGCGACAGGGGACGGTCCTACGAGCAGTACTTC. Translating gives CASSDRGRSYEQYF.

The chain is built from TRBV11-3 and TRBJ2-7; D perhaps matches TRBD2 (6 bases). CDR1 is SGHNT, CDR2 YENEEA, per germline. The CDR3 totals 14 residues. The V and J ends lost 0 bases and 3 bases respectively, with 9 bases between them. The CDR3 sequence is CASSLEGGSYEQYF. In nucleotides, the CDR3 is TGTGCCAGCAGCTTAGAAGGAGGGAGCTACGAGCAGTACTTC. Combining the CDR3 with reference TRBV11-3 and TRBJ2-7 gives the whole variable domain EAGVVQSPRYKIIEKKQPVAFWCNPISGHNTLYWYLQNLGQGPELLIRYENEEAVDDSQLPKDRFSAERLKGVDSTLKIQPAELGDSAVYLCASSLEGGSYEQYFGPGTRLTVT.

This clone has more than one count but fewer than ten. The V and J genes are TRBV5-4 and TRBJ1-2, with 9 positions matching TRBD1. The CDR3 is 17 amino acids. The germline CDR1 and CDR2 sequences are SGHNT and YYREEE (reference sequence). The ends lost 4 bases at V and 3 bases at J; junction bases unmatched: 13. In DNA form, the CDR3 reads TGTGCCAGCAGCACGGGACAGGGAGCCAGGCCTTACTATGGCTACACCTTC. Translating gives CASSTGQGARPYYGYTF.

The chain recombines TRBV19 with TRBJ1-2; TRBD1 matches at 7 bases. Germline assignment: CDR1 LNHDA and CDR2 SQIVND (reference sequence). The CDR3 has 12 amino acids. Losses at the gene ends were 6 bases for V and 8 bases for J; bases not matched to a gene: 6. In DNA, the CDR3 is TGTGCCAGTAGACCCGACAGGGACGGCTACACCTTC. Translation gives CASRPDRDGYTF.

This chain links TRBV5-1 with TRBJ1-1; D gene ambiguous. This CDR3 region has 15 residues. From germline, CDR1 is SGHRS and CDR2 YFSETQ. The V gene lost 2 bases and the J gene lost 5 bases, with 16 bases spanning the gap. CDR3 DNA sequence: TGCGCCAGCAGCTTTTTTGGTTCCTCGGGTACTGAAGCTTTCTTT. Residues: CASSFFGSSGTEAFF.